The T cell receptor (beta chain) described here comes from a study of human CD8 memory T cell subsets (dated by TCRdb to the early 2020s). The study in broad terms: The clonal relationships among stem-like (TSTEM), progenitor exhausted-like (TPEX) and effector memory CD8+ T cell subsets were assessed by comparing the TCRbeta repertoires of these subsets. Six donors each provided TSTEM, TPEX and effector memory subsets, and TCRbeta repertoires were obtained from all six. General study outcomes and caveats: TSTEM and TPEX subsets showed similarly high normalized Shannon-Wiener diversity, whereas effector memory subsets were comparatively less diverse. Clonotypes were shared with effector memory cells by both stem-like subsets, but only minimal overlap was found between TSTEM and TPEX repertoires, suggesting distinct antigen spectra. Sequencing was limited to TCRbeta chains, and the repertoire comparisons were based on more than 5 donors analyzed with paired t-tests and Bonferroni correction. Based on Chao1 estimates, TSTEM subsets appeared to have greater repertoire diversity than TPEX subsets, which may reflect a broader range of specificities.

A Human TCR Profiling Kit was used to prepare UMI-labeled 5' RACE TCRbeta libraries. Every TCRbeta library was prepared in parallel, with the same number of PCR cycles used for all of the libraries. As for the authors' bioinformatics: Between 3,000 and 18,000 functional CDR3beta clonotypes were contained in each TCRbeta library. MIGEC 1.2.9 was used for UMI extraction and consensus assembly, with at least three reads per UMI being required. In-frame CDR3beta repertoires were extracted with MiXCR 3.0.3. Each sample was downsampled to 42,000 randomly selected UMIs before diversity metrics were computed in VDJtools 1.2.1. Repertoire overlap metrics D, R and F2 were calculated in VDJtools for the top 3,000 clones of each sample pair. After TCRdb reprocessed the reads, each CDR3 protein sequence was kept as one row, without DNA. These V and J calls are TCRdb output, not the study's own analysis. The sample table holds around 20,000 distinct CDR3 sequences. The top ten clones comprise 5.4% of the sample.

Density gradient separation was used to isolate peripheral blood mononuclear cells from buffy coats of healthy donors. The study enriched total CD8+ T cells through negative magnetic separation using EasySep or MojoSort CD8+ T cell isolation kits. An RNeasy Mini Kit was used to extract total RNA from duplicate vials of some 150,000 sorted CD8+ T cells per subset. PBMCs were used either fresh or after cryopreservation in fetal bovine serum containing approximately 9.5% DMSO. Fluorescence-activated cell sorting on a FACSAria III was used to sort the CD8+ T cell subsets to purity. The CDR3 covers 15 residues, taking in both the cysteine and the phenylalanine. No DNA appears here. CDR1 and CDR2 were assigned from the germline V gene (reference sequence) as LNHDA and SQIVND. For this clonotype: The clone's antigen remains unknown.

The sequencing sample was made of CD8+ T cells from PBMCs. The origin of this receptor is a human donor in good health. The sequence joins TRBV19 to TRBJ2-2. The CDR3 in this case is CASSIQGSGTGELFF.